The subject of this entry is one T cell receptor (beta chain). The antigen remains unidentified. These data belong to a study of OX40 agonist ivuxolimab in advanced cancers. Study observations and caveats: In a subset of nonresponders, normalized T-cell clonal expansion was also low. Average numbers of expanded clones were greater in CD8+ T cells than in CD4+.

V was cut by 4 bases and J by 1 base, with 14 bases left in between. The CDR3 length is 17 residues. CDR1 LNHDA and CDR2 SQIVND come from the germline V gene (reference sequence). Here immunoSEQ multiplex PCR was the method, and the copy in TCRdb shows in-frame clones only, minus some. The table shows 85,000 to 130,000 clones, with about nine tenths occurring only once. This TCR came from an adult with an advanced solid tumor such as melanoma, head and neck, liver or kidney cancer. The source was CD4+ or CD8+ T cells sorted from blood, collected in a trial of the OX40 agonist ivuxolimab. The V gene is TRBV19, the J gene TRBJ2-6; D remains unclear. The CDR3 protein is CASSKSRATSGANVLTF. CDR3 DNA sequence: TGTGCCAGTAGTAAAAGTAGGGCTACTTCTGGGGCCAACGTCCTGACTTTC. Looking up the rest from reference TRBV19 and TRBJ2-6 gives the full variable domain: DGGITQSPKYLFRKEGQNVTLSCEQNLNHDAMYWYRQDPGQGLRLIYYSQIVNDFQKGDIAEGYSVSREKKESFPLTVTSAQKNPTAFYLCASSKSRATSGANVLTFGAGSRLTVL.